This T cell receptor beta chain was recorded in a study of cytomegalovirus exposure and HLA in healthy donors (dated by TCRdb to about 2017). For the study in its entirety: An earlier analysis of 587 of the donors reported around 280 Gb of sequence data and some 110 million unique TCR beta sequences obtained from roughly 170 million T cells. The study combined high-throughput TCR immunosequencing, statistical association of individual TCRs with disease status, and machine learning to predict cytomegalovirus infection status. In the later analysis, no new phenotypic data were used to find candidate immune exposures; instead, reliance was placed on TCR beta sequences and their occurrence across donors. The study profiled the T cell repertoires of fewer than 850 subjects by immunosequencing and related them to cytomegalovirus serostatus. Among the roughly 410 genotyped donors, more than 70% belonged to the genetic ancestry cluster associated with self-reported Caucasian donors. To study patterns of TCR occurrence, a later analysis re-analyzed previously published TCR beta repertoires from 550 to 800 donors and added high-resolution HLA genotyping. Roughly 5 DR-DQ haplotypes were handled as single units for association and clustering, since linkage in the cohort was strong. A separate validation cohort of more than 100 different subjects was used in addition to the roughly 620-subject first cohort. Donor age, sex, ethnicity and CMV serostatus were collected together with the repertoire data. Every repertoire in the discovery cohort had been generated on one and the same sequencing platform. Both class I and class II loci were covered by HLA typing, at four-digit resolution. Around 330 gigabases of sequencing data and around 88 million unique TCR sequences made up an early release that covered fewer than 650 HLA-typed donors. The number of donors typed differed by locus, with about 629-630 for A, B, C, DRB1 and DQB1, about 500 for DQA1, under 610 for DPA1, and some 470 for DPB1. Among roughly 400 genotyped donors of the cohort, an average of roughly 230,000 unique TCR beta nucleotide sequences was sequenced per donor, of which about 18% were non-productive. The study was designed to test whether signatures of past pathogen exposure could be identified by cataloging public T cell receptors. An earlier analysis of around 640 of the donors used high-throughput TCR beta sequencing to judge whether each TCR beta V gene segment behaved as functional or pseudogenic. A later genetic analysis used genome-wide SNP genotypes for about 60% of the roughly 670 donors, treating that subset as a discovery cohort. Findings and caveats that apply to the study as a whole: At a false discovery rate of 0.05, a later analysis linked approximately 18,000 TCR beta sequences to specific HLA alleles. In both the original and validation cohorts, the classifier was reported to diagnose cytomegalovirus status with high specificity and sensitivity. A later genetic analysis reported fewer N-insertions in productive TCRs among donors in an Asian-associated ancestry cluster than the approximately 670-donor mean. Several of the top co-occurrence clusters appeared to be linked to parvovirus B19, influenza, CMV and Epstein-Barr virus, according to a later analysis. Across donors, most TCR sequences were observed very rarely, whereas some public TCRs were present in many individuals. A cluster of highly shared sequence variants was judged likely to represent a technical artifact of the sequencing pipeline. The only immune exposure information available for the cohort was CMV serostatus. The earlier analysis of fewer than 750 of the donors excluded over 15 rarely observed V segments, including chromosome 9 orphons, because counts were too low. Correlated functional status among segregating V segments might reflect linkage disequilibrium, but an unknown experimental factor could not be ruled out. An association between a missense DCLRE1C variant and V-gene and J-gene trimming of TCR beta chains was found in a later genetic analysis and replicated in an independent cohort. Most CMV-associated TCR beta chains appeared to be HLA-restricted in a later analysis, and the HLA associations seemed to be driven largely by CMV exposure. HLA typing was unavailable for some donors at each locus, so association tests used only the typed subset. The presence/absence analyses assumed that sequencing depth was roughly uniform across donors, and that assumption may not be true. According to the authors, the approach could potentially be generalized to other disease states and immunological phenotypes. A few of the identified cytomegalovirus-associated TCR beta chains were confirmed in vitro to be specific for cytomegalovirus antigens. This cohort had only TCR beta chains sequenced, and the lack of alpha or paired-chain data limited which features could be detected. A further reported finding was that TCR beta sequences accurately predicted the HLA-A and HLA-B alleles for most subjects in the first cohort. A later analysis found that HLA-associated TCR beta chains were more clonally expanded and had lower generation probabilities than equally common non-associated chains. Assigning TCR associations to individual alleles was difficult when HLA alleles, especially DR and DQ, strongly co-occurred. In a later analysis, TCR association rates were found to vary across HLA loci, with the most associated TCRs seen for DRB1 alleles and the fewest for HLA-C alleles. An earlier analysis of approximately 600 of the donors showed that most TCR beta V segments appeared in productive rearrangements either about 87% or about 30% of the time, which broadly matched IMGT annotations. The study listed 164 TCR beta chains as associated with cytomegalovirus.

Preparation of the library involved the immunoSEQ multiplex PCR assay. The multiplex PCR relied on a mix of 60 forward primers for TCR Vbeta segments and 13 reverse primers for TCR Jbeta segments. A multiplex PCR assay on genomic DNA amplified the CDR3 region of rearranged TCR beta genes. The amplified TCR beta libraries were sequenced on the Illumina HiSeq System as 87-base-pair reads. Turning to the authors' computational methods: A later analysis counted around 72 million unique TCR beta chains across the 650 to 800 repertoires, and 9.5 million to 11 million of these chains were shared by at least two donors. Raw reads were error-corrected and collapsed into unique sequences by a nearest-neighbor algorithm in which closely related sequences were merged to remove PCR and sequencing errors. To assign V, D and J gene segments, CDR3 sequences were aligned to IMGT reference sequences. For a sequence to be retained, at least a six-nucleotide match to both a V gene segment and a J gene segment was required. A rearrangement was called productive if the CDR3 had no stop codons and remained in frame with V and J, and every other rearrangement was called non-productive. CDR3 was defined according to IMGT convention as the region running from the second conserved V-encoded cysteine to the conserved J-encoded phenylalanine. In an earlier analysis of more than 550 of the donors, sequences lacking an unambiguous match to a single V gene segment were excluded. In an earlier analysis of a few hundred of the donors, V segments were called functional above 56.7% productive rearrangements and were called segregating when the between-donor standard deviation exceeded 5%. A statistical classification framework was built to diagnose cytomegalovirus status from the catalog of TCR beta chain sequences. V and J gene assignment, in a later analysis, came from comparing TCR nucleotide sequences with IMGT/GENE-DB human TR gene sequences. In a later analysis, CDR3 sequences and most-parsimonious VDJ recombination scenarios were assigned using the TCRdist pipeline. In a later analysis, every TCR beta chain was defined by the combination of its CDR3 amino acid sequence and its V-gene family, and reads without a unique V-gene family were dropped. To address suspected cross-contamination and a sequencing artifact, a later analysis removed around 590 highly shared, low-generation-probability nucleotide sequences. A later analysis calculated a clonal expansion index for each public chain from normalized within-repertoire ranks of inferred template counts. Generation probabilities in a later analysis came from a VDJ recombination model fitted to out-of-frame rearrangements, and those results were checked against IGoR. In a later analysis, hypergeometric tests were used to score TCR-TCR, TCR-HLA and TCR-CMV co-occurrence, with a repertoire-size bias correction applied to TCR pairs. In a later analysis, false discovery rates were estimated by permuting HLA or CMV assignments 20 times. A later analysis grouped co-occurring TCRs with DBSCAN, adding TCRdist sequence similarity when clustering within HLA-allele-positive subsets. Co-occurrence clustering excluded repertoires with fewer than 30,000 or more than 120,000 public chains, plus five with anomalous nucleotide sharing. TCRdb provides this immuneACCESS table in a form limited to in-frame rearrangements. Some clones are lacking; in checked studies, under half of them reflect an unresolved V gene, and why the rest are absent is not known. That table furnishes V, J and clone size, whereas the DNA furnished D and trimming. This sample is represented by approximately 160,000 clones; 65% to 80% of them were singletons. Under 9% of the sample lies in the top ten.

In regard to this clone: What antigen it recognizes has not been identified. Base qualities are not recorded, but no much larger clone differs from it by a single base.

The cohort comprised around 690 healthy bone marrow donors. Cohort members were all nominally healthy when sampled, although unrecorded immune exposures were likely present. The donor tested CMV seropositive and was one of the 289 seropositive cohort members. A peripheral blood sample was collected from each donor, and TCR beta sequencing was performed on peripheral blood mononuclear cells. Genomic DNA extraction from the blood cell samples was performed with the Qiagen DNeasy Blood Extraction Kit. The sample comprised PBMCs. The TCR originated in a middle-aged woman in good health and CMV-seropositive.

The base sequence is TGCGCCAGCAGACCGTCCAGGAACACTGAAGCTTTCTTT. It translates to CASRPSRNTEAFF. The chain is assembled from TRBV5-1 and TRBJ1-1; no D gene can be assigned with confidence. Counted from cysteine to phenylalanine, this CDR3 has 13 amino acids. This entry keeps only the CDR3 DNA: 39 bases, framed from base 1. CDR1 SGHRS and CDR2 YFSETQ are derived from the germline V gene. V is cut by 5 bases and J by 1 base, and the space between the germline ends is 9 bases.